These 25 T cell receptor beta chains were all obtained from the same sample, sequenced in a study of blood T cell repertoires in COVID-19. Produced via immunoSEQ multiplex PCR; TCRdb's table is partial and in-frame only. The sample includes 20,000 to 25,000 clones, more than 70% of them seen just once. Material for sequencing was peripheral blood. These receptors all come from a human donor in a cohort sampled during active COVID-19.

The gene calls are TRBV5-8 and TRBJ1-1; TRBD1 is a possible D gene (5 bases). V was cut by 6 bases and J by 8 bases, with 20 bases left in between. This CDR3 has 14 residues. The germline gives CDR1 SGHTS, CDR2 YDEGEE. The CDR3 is CASTRRLGGYEAFF. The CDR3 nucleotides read TGTGCCAGCACCCGAAGACTCGGGGGGTACGAAGCTTTCTTT.

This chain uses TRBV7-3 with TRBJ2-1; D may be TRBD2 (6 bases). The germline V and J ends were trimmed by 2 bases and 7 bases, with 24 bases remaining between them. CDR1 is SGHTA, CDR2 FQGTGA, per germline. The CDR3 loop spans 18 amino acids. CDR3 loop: CASSLRGGAGRVGNEQFF. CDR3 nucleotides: TGTGCCAGCAGCTTACGGGGAGGAGCAGGACGGGTTGGGAATGAGCAGTTCTTC. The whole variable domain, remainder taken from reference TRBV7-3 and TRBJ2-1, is GAGVSQTPSNKVTEKGKYVELRCDPISGHTALYWYRQSLGQGPEFLIYFQGTGAADDSGLPNDRFFAVRPEGSVSTLKIQRTERGDSAVYLCASSLRGGAGRVGNEQFFGPGTRLTVL.

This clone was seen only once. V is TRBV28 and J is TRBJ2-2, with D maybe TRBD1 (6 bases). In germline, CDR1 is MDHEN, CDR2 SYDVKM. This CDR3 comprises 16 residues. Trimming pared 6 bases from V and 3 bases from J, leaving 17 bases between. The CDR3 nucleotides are TGTGCCAGCAGGATAGGCAGGGGTTGGGACACCGGGGAGCTGTTTTTT. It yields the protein CASRIGRGWDTGELFF.

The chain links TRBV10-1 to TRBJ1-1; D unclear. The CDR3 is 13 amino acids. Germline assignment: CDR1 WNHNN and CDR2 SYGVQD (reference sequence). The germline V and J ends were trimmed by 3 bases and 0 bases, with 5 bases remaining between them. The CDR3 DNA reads TGCGCCAGCAGTGAAGCCCTGAACACTGAAGCTTTCTTT. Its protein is CASSEALNTEAFF.

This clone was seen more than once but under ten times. DNA of the CDR3: TGTGCCATCAGTCGTAACACCGGGGAGCTGTTTTTT. Its translation: CAISRNTGELFF. The chain joins TRBV10-3 to TRBJ2-2, with D hard to call. The CDR3 totals 12 residues. Trimming took off 5 bases at V and 2 bases at J, with 3 bases between the two ends. In germline, CDR1 is ENHRY, CDR2 SYGVKD.

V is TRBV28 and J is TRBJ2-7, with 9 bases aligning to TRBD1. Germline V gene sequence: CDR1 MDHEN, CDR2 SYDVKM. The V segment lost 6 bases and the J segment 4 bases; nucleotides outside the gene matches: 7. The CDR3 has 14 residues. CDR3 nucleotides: TGTGCCAGCAGATCTGGACAGGGGTTGTACGAGCAGTACTTC. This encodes CASRSGQGLYEQYF.

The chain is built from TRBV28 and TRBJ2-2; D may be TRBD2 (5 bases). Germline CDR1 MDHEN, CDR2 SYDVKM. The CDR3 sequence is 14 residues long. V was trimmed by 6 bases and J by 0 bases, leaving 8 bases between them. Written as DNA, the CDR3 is TGTGCCAGCAGCCGGGGAACGAACACCGGGGAGCTGTTTTTT. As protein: CASSRGTNTGELFF. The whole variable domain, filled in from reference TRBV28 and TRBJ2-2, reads DVKVTQSSRYLVKRTGEKVFLECVQDMDHENMFWYRQDPGLGLRLIYFSYDVKMKEKGDIPEGYSVSREKKERFSLILESASTNQTSMYLCASSRGTNTGELFFGEGSRLTVL.

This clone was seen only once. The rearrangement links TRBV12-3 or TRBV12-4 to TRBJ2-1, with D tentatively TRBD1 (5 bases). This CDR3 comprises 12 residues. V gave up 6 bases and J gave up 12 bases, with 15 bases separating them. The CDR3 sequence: CASSSQARRQFF. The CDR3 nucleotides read TGTGCCAGCAGCTCACAGGCGAGGCGGCAGTTCTTC.

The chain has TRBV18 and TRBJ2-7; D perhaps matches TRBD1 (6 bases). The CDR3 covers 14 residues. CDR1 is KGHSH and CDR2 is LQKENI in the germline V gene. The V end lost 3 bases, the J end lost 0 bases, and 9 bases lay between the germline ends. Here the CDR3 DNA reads TGTGCCAGCTCACCGGGGGCCCCCTCCTACGAGCAGTACTTC. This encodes CASSPGAPSYEQYF.

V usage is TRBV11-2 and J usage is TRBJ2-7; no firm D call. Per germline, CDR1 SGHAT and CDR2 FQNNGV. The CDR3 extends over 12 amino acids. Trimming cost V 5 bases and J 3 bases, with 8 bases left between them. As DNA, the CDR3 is TGTGCCAGCAGCCCCTTTATCTACGAGCAGTACTTC. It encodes CASSPFIYEQYF.

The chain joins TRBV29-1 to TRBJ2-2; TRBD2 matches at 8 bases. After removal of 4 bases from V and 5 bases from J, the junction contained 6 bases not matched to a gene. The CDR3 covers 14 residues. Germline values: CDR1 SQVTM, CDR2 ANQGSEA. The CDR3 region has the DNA TGCAGCGTTGGTAGCGGGACCTCTACCGGGGAGCTGTTTTTT. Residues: CSVGSGTSTGELFF.

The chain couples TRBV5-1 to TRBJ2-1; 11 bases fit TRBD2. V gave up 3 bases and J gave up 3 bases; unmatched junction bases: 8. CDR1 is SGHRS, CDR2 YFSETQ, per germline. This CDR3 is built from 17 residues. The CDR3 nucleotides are TGCGCCAGCAGCTATAATGGACTAGCGGGTATCTACAATGAGCAGTTCTTC. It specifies CASSYNGLAGIYNEQFF.

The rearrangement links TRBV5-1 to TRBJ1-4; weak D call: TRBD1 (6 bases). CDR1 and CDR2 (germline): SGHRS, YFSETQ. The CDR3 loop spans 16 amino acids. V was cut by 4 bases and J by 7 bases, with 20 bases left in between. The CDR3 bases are TGCGCCAGCAGCGAACTTGGAGGGGGGGGCGCTGAAAAACTGTTTTTT. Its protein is CASSELGGGGAEKLFF.

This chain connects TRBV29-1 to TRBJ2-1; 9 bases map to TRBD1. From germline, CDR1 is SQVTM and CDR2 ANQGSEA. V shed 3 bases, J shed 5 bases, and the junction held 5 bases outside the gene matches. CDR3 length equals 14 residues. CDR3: CSVDGTGLNNEQFF. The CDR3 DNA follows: TGCAGCGTTGATGGGACAGGGTTAAACAATGAGCAGTTCTTC.

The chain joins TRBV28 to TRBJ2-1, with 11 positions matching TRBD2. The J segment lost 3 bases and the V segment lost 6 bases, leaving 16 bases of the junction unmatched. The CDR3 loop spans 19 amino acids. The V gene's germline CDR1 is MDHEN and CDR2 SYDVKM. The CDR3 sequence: CASRTGTSGPERLYNEQFF. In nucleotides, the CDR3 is TGTGCCAGCAGGACCGGGACTAGCGGCCCCGAGAGGCTCTACAATGAGCAGTTCTTC.

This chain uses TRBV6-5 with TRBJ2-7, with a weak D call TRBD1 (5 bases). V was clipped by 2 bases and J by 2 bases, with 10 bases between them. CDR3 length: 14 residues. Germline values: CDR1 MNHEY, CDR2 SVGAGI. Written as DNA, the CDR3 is TGTGCCAGCAGTTACCAGGGCCCAACCTACGAGCAGTACTTC. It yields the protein CASSYQGPTYEQYF.

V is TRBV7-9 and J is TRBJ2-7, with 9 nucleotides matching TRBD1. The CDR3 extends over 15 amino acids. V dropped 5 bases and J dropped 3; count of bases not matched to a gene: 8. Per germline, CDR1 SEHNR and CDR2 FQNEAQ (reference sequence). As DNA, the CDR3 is TGTGCCAGCAGCCTTGGACAGGGGAGGGGCTACGAGCAGTACTTC. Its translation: CASSLGQGRGYEQYF.

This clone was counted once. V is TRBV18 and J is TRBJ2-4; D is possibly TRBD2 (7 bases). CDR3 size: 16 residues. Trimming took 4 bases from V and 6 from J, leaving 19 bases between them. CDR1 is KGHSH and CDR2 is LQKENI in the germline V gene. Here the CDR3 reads CASSRTKGGSGNIQYF. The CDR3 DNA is TGTGCCAGCTCACGAACCAAGGGGGGGAGCGGAAACATTCAGTACTTC.

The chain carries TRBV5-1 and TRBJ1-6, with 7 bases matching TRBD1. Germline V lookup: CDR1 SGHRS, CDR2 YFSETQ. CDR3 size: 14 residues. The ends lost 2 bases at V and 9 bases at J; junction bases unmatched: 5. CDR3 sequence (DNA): TGCGCCAGCAGCTTAGACAGGGAGAGTTCACCCCTCCACTTT. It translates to CASSLDRESSPLHF.

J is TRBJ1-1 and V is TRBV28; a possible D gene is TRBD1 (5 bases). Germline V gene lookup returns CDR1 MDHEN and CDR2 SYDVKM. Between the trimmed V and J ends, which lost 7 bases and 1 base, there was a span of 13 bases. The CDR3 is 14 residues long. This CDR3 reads CASTPSDRNTEAFF. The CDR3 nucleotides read TGTGCCAGCACCCCCTCCGACAGGAACACTGAAGCTTTCTTT.

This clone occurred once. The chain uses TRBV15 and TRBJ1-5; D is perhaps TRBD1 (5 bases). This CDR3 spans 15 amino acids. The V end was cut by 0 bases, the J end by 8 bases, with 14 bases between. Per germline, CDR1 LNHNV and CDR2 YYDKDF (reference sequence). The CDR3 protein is CATSRDFGGSEPQHF. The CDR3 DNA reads TGTGCCACCAGCAGAGATTTCGGGGGGTCGGAGCCCCAGCATTTT.

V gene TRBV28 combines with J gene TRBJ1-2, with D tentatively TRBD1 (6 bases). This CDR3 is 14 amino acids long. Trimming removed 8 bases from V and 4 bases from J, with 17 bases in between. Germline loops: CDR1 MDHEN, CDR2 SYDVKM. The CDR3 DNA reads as TGTGCCAGCGGCGTCTACGGACAGTTCTATGGCTACACCTTC. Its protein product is CASGVYGQFYGYTF.

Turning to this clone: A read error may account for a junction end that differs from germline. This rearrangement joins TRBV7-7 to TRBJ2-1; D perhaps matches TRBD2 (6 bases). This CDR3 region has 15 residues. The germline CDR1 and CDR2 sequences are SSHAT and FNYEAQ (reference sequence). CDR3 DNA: TGTGCTAGCAGCCCCCGTGGTAGCGGCTACAATGAGCAGTTCTTC. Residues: CASSPRGSGYNEQFF.

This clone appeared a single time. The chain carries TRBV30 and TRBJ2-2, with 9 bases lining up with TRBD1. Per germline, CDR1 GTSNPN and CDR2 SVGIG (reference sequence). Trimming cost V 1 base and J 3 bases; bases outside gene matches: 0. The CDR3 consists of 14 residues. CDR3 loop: CAWSGTGDTGELFF. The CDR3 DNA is TGTGCCTGGAGTGGGACAGGGGACACCGGGGAGCTGTTTTTT.

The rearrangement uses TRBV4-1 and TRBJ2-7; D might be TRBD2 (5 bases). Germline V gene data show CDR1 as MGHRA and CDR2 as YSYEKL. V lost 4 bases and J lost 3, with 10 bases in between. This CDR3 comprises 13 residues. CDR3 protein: CASSPDGLYEQYF. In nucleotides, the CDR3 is TGCGCCAGCAGCCCGGACGGACTCTACGAGCAGTACTTC.